The 3 T cell receptor beta chains in this list originate from one sample, sequenced in a study of radiotherapy plus CTLA-4 blockade in lung cancer. Clones were sequenced by immunoSEQ multiplex PCR, and TCRdb holds only the in-frame ones, with some missing. This table holds about 85,000 clones, approximately 84% found once. The source was peripheral blood, collected from a patient treated with radiotherapy plus ipilimumab. The receptors were gathered from a human donor with non-small cell lung cancer who had a partial response to radiotherapy plus ipilimumab.

The rearrangement links TRBV9 to TRBJ2-1; 9 bases line up with TRBD2. The V gene's germline CDR1 is SGDLS and CDR2 YYNGEE. The J segment lost 1 base and the V segment lost 2 bases, leaving 1 base of the junction unmatched. This CDR3 spans 15 amino acids. The CDR3 here is CASSVSGRSYNEQFF. As DNA, the CDR3 is TGTGCCAGCAGCGTTAGCGGGAGATCCTACAATGAGCAGTTCTTC.

The rearrangement links TRBV30 to TRBJ1-5; D possibly corresponds to TRBD1 (5 bases). This CDR3 region has 14 residues. V lost 1 base, J lost 2 bases, and 9 bases lay in between. CDR1 and CDR2 (germline): GTSNPN, SVGIG (reference sequence). The CDR3 here is CAWSGVRGNQPQHF. CDR3 nucleotide sequence: TGTGCCTGGAGTGGAGTCAGGGGCAATCAGCCCCAGCATTTT.

The chain couples TRBV5-1 to TRBJ2-3, with D possibly matching TRBD2 (6 bases). The CDR3 extends over 15 amino acids. V gave up 0 bases and J gave up 5 bases, with 13 bases separating them. CDR1 and CDR2 from the germline V gene are SGHRS and YFSETQ. The CDR3 region is CASSLAGNSGDTQYF. The CDR3 nucleotides are TGCGCCAGCAGCTTGGCCGGAAATAGCGGAGATACGCAGTATTTT.